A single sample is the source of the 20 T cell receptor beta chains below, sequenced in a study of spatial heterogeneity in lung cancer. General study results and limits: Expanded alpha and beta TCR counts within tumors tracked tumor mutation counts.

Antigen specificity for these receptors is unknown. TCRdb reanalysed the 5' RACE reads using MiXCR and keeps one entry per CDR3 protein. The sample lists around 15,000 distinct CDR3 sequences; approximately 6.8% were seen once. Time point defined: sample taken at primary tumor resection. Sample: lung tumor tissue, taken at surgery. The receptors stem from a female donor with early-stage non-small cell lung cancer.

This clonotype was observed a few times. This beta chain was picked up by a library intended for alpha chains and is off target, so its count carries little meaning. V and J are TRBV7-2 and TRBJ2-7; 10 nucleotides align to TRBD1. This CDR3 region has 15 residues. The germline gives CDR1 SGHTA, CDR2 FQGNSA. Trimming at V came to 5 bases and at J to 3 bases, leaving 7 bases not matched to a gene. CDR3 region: CASSRIGDRGYEQYF. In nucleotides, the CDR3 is TGTGCCAGCAGCCGAATTGGGGACAGGGGCTACGAGCAGTACTTC.

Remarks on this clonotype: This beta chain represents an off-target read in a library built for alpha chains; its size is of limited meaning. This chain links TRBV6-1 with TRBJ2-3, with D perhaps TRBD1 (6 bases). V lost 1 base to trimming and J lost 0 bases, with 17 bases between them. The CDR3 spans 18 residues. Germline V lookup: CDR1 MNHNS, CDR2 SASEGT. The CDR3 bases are TGTGCCAGCAGTGAAGGGGCAGGGGCCTTCTCTAGCACAGATACGCAGTATTTT. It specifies CASSEGAGAFSSTDTQYF.

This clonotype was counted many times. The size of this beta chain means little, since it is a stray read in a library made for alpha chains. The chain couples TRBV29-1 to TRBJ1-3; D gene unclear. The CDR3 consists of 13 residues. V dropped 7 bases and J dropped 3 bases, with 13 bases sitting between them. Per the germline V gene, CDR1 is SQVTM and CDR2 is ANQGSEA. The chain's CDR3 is CSAERQDGNTIYF. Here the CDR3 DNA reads TGCAGCGCGGAGAGGCAAGATGGAAACACCATATATTTT.

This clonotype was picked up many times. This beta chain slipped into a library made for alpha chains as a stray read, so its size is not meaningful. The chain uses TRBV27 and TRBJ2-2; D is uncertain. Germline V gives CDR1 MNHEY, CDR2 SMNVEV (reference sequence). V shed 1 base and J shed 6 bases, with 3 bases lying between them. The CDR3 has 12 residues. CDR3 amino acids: CASSLYPGELFF. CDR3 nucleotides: TGTGCCAGCAGTTTATACCCCGGGGAGCTGTTTTTT.

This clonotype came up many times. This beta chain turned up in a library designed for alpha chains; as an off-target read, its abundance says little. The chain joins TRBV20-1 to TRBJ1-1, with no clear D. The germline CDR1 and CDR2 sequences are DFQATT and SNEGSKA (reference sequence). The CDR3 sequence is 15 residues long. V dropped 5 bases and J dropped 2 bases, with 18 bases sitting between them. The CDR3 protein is CSAHSPGLVNTEAFF. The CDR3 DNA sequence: TGCAGTGCTCATTCCCCCGGGCTAGTAAACACTGAAGCTTTCTTT.

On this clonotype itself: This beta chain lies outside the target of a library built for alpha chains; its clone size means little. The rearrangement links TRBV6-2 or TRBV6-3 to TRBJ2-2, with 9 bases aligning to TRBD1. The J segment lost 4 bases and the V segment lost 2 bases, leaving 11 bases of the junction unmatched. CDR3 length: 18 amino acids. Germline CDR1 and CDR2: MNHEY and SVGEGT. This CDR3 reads CASSYRDREGDGTGELFF. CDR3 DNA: TGTGCCAGCAGTTACCGGGACAGGGAAGGTGATGGCACCGGGGAGCTGTTTTTT.

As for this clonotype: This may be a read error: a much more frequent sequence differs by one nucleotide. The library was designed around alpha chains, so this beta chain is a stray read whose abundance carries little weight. The CDR3 nucleotides read TGCAGTGCCGACGGGGGGCTGAGCACAGATACGCAGTATTTT. It encodes CSADGGLSTDTQYF. The rearrangement links TRBV20-1 to TRBJ2-3; D is perhaps TRBD2 (7 bases). The CDR3 covers 14 residues. The V end was cut by 6 bases, the J end by 0 bases, with 13 bases between. Germline CDR1 DFQATT, CDR2 SNEGSKA (reference sequence).

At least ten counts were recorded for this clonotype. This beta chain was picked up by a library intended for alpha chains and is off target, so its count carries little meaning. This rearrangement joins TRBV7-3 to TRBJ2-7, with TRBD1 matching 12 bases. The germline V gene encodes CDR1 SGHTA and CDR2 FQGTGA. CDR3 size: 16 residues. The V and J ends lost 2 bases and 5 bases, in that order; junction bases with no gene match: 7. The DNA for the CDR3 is TGTGCCAGCAGCTTAGGAGGCGGGACAGGGGGCAACGAGCAGTACTTC. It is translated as CASSLGGGTGGNEQYF.

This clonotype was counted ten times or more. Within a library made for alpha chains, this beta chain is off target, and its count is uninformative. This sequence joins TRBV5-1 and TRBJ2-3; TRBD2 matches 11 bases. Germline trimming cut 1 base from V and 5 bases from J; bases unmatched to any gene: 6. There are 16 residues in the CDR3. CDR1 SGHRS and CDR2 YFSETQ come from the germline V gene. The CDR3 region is CASSLTSGGSVDTQYF. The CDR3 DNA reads TGCGCCAGCAGCTTGACTAGCGGGGGATCGGTAGATACGCAGTATTTT.

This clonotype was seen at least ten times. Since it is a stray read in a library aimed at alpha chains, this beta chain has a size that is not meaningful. The CDR3 DNA is TGTGCCAGCAGCGTGGCCGGTGAGGATGAGCAGTTCTTC. Its protein product is CASSVAGEDEQFF. V is TRBV9 and J is TRBJ2-1; no clear D. Trimming left V 2 bases short and J 8 bases short, with 11 bases between. From germline, CDR1 is SGDLS and CDR2 YYNGEE. The CDR3 runs 13 residues. The complete variable domain, with remaining parts taken from reference TRBV9 and TRBJ2-1, reads DSGVTQTPKHLITATGQRVTLRCSPRSGDLSVYWYQQSLDQGLQFLIQYYNGEERAKGNILERFSAQQFPDLHSELNLSSLELGDSALYFCASSVAGEDEQFFGPGTRLTVL.

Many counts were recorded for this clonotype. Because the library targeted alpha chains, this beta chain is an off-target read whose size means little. The CDR3 DNA sequence: TGTGCCAGCAGTGAACCGGGACAGGGGGCGACCAAAAACATTCAGTACTTC. This codes for CASSEPGQGATKNIQYF. The chain is built from TRBV2 and TRBJ2-4, with TRBD1 matching 12 bases. The CDR3 consists of 17 residues. Per the germline V gene, CDR1 is SNHLY and CDR2 is FYNNEI. After removal of 2 bases from V and 2 bases from J, the junction contained 4 bases not matched to a gene.

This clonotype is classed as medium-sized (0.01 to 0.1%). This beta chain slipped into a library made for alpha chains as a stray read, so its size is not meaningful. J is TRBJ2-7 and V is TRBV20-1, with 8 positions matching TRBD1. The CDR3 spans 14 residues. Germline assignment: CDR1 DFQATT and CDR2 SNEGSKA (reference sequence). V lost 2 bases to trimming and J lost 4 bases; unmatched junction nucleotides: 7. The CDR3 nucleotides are TGCAGTGCTAGAACCGGACAGGGCTCGTACGAGCAGTACTTC. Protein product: CSARTGQGSYEQYF.

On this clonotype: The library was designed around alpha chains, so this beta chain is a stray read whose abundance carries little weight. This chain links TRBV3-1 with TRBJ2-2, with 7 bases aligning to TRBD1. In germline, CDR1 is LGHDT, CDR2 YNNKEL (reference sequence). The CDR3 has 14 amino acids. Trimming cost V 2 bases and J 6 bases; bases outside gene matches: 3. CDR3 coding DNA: TGTGCCAGCAGCCAATTTCAGGGGGCCGGGGAGCTGTTTTTT. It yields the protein CASSQFQGAGELFF.

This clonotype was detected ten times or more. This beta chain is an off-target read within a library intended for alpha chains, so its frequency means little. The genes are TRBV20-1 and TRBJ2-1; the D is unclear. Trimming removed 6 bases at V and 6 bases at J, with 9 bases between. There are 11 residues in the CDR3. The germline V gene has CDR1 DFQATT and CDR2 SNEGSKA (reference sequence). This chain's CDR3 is CSALHGNEQFF. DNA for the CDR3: TGCAGTGCCCTCCACGGCAATGAGCAGTTCTTC.

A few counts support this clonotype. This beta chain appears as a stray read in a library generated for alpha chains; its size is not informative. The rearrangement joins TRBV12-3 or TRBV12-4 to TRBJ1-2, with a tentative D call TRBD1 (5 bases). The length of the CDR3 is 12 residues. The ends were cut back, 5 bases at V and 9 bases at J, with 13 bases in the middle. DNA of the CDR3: TGTGCCAGCAGTCGCAACCAGGGTCGCTACACCTTC. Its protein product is CASSRNQGRYTF.

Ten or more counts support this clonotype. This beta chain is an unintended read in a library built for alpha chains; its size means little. The CDR3 region has the DNA TGTGCCAGCAGCCCCCGGACTAATCAAGAGACCCAGTACTTC. This gives the protein CASSPRTNQETQYF. V gene TRBV7-9 combines with J gene TRBJ2-5, with D perhaps matching TRBD2 (6 bases). Germline CDR1 is SEHNR and CDR2 is FQNEAQ (reference sequence). CDR3 length: 14 residues. V was trimmed by 5 bases and J by 2 bases, leaving 12 bases between them. The full variable domain, rest sourced from reference TRBV7-9 and TRBJ2-5, is DTGVSQNPRHKITKRGQNVTFRCDPISEHNRLYWYRQTLGQGPEFLTYFQNEAQLEKSRLLSDRFSAERPKGSFSTLEIQRTEQGDSAMYLCASSPRTNQETQYFGPGTRLLVL.

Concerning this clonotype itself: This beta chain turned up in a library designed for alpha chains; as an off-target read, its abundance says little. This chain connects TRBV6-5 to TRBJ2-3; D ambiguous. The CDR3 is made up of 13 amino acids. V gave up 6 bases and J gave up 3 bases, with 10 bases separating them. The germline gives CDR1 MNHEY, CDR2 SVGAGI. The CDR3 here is CASSSYRTDTQYF. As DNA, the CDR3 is TGTGCCAGCAGCTCCTATCGGACAGATACGCAGTATTTT.

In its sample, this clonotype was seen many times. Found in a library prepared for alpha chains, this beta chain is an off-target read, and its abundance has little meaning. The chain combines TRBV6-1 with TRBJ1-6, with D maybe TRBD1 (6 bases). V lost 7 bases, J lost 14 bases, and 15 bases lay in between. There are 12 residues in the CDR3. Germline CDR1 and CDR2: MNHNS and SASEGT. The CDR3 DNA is TGTGCCAGCAATTTACAGGGCCGCACCCTCCACTTT. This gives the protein CASNLQGRTLHF.

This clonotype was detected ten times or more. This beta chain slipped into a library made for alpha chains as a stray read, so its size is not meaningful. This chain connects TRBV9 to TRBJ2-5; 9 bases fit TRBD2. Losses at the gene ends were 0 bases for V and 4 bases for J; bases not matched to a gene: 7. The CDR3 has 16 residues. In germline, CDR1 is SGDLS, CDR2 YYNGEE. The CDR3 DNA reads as TGTGCCAGCAGCGTAGCAGGAGCGGGGGGTGGAGAGACCCAGTACTTC. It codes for CASSVAGAGGGETQYF.

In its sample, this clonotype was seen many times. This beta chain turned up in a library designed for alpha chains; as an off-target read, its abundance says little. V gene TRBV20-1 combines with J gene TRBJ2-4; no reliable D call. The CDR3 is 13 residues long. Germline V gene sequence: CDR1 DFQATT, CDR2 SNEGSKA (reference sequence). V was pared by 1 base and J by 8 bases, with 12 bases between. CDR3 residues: CSARGDQKDIQYF. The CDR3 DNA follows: TGCAGTGCTAGAGGTGACCAGAAGGACATTCAGTACTTC.